These T cell receptor beta chains were read from a single sample in a study of T cell responses to AZD1222 COVID-19 vaccine. The data were produced by immunoSEQ multiplex PCR, yet TCRdb's version contains in-frame clones alone and is incomplete. The sample contains 95,000 to 130,000 clones, roughly 85% of which appear only once. This specimen was peripheral blood, taken on day 0 of MenACWY control vaccination. Source of these receptors: an adult in good health. Both conserved end residues are part of each CDR3.

v_call: TRBV18
j_call: TRBJ1-5
cdr3_aa: CASSSGTGIISNQPQHF

v_call: TRBV12-3/TRBV12-4
j_call: TRBJ1-2
cdr3_aa: CASSPTNYGYTF

v_call: TRBV18
j_call: TRBJ1-2
cdr3_aa: CASSPDRGRSGYTF

v_call: TRBV7-2
j_call: TRBJ2-1
cdr3_aa: CASGDRQLPASYNEQFF

v_call: TRBV5-4
j_call: TRBJ1-2
cdr3_aa: CASSLAMGEGGRYTF

v_call: TRBV5-4
j_call: TRBJ2-1
cdr3_aa: CASRRGGLSYNEQFF

v_call: TRBV5-5
j_call: TRBJ2-5
cdr3_aa: CASSFRVGETQYF

v_call: TRBV29-1
j_call: TRBJ2-7
cdr3_aa: CSVEAGTGKYEQYF

v_call: TRBV5-4
j_call: TRBJ2-7
cdr3_aa: CASTPGTGAEDEQYF

v_call: TRBV7-2
j_call: TRBJ1-2
cdr3_aa: CASSYRTNGYTF

v_call: TRBV19
j_call: TRBJ1-1
cdr3_aa: CASRSPPGQGHTEAFF

v_call: TRBV6-2/TRBV6-3
j_call: TRBJ2-5
cdr3_aa: CASSYLGTPGETQYF

v_call: TRBV5-4
j_call: TRBJ2-7
cdr3_aa: CASSRGRDYEQYF

v_call: TRBV28
j_call: TRBJ1-4
cdr3_aa: CASSLNRFATNEKLFF

v_call: TRBV18
j_call: TRBJ1-4
cdr3_aa: CASSPGENEKLFF

v_call: TRBV3-1/TRBV3-2
j_call: TRBJ2-2
cdr3_aa: CASSRFIVWGRGNTGELFF

v_call: TRBV7-2
j_call: TRBJ2-6
cdr3_aa: CASSHQVTAGANVLTF

v_call: TRBV3-1/TRBV3-2
j_call: TRBJ2-5
cdr3_aa: CASSDQETQYF

v_call: TRBV4-1
j_call: TRBJ2-6
cdr3_aa: CASSLLWDRGNSGANVLTF

v_call: TRBV28
j_call: TRBJ2-3
cdr3_aa: CASSLTLGGAGTDTQYF

v_call: TRBV6-6
j_call: TRBJ2-7
cdr3_aa: CASSYTRTGFEQYF

v_call: TRBV7-2
j_call: TRBJ1-4
cdr3_aa: CASSLSSSGNNEKLFF

v_call: TRBV7-2
j_call: TRBJ2-7
cdr3_aa: CASSLGIPTGSGEQYF